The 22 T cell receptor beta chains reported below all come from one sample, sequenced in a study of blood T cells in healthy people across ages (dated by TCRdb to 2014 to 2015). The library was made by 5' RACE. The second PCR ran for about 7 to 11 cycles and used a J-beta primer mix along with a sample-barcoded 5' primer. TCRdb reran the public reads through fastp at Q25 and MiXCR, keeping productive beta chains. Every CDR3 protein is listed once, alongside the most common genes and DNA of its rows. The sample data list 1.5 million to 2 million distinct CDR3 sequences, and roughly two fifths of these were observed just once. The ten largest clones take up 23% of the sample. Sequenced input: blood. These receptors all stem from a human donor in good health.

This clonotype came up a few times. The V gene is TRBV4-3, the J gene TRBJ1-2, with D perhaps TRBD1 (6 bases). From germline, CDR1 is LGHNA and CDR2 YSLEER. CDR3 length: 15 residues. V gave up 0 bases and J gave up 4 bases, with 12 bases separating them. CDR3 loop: CASSQDREGGYGYTF. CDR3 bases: TGCGCCAGCAGCCAAGATCGGGAAGGGGGCTATGGCTACACCTTC.

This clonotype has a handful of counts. The CDR3 loop is CASSQDGGQGSGYTF. The CDR3 region has the DNA TGCGCCAGCAGCCAAGATGGGGGACAGGGCTCTGGCTACACCTTC. The chain combines TRBV4-1 with TRBJ1-2; 9 positions match TRBD1. Losses at the gene ends were 0 bases for V and 7 bases for J; bases not matched to a gene: 6. The CDR3 runs 15 residues. CDR1 and CDR2 from the germline V gene are MGHRA and YSYEKL.

The chain's CDR3 is CASSLTDQPSQPQHF. The CDR3 bases are TGTGCCAGCAGCTTAACGGACCAGCCCAGTCAGCCCCAGCATTTT. This rearrangement joins TRBV7-2 to TRBJ1-5; D call uncertain. V was cut by 2 bases and J by 6 bases, with 14 bases left in between. The V gene's germline CDR1 is SGHTA and CDR2 FQGNSA. CDR3 length equals 15 residues.

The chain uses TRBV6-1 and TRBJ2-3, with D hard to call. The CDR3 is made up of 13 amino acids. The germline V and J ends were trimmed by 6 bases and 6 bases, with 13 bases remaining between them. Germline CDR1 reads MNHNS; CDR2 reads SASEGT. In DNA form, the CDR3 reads TGTGCCAGCAGCGCCCCACCTCGGGATACGCAGTATTTT. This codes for CASSAPPRDTQYF.

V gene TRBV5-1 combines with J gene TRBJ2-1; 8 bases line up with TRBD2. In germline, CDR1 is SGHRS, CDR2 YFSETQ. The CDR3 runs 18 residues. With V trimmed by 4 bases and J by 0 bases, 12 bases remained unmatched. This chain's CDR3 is CASSTTGLAESSYNEQFF. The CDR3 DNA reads TGCGCCAGCAGCACCACCGGACTAGCAGAAAGCTCCTACAATGAGCAGTTCTTC.

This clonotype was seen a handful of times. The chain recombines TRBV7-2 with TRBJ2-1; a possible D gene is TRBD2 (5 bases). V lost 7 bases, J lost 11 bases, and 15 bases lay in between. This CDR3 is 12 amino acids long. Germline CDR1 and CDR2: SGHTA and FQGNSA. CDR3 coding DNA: TGTGCCAGCACCCGGCTAGAGCGGCAGCAGTTCTTC. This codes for CASTRLERQQFF.

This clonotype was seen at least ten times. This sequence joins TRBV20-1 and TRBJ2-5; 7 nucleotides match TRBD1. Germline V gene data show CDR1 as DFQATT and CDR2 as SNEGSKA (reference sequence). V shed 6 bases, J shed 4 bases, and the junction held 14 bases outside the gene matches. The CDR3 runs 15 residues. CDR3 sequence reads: CSASPLTGSAETQYF. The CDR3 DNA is TGCAGTGCCAGCCCACTGACAGGGAGTGCAGAGACCCAGTACTTC.

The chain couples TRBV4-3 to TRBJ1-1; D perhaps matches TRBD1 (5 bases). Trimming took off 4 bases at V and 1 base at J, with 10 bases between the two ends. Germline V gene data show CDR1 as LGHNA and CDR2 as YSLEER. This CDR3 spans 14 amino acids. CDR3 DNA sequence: TGCGCCAGCAGCCTTAGGGACGGGAACACTGAAGCTTTCTTT. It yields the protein CASSLRDGNTEAFF.

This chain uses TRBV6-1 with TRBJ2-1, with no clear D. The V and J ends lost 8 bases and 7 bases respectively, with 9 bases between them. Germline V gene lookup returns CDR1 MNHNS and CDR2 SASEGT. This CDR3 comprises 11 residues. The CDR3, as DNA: TGTGCCAGCGTCAACTCTAATGAGCAGTTCTTC. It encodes CASVNSNEQFF.

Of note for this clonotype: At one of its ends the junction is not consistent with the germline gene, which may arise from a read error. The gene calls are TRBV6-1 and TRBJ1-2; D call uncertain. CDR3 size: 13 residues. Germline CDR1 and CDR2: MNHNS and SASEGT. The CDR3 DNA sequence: TGTGCCAACAGTGAAACTAAAGCCGGGGGCTACACCTTC. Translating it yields CANSETKAGGYTF.

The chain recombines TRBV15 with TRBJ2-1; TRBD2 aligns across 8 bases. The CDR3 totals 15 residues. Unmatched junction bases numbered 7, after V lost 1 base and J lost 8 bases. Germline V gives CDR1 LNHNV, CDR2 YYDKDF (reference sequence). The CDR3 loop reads CATSRVSGGLDEQFF. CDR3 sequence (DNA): TGTGCCACCAGCAGAGTGTCGGGGGGGCTCGATGAGCAGTTCTTC. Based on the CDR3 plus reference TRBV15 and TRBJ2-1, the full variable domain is DAMVIQNPRYQVTQFGKPVTLSCSQTLNHNVMYWYQQKSSQAPKLLFHYYDKDFNNEADTPDNFQSRRPNTSFCFLDIRSPGLGDTAMYLCATSRVSGGLDEQFFGPGTRLTVL.

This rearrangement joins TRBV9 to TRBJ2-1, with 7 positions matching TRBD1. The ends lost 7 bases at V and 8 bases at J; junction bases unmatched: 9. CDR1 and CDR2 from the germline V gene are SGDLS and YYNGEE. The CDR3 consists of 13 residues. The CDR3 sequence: CASGETGWDEQFF. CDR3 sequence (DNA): TGTGCCAGCGGAGAGACAGGGTGGGATGAGCAGTTCTTC.

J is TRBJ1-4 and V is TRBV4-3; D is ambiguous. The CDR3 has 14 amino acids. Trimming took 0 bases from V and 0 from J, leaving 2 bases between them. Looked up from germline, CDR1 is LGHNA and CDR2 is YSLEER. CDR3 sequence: CASSQEPTNEKLFF. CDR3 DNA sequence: TGCGCCAGCAGCCAAGAACCAACTAATGAAAAACTGTTTTTT.

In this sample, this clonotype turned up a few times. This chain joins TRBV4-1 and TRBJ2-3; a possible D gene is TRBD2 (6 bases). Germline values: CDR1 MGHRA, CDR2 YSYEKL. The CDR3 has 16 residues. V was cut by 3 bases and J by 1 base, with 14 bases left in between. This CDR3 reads CASSHPPSARTDTQYF. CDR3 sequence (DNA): TGCGCCAGCAGCCACCCGCCTAGCGCGCGCACAGATACGCAGTATTTT.

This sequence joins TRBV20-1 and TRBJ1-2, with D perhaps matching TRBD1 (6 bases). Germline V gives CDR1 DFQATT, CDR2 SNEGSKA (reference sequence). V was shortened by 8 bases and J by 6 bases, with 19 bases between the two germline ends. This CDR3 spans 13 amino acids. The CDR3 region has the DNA TGCAGTTCAAACCCAACCGGGGGGCATGGCTACACCTTC. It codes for CSSNPTGGHGYTF.

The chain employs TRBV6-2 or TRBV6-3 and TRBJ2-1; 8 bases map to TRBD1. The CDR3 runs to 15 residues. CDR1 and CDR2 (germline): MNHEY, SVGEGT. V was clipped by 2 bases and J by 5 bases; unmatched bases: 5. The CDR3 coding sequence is TGTGCCAGCAGTTACGGACAGGGTTACAACAATGAGCAGTTCTTC. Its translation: CASSYGQGYNNEQFF.

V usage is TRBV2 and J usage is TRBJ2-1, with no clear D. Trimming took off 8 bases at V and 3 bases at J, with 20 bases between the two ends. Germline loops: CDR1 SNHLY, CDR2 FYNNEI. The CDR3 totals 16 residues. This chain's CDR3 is CASAGYHKLNYNEQFF. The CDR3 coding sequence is TGTGCCAGCGCCGGGTACCATAAACTAAACTACAATGAGCAGTTCTTC.

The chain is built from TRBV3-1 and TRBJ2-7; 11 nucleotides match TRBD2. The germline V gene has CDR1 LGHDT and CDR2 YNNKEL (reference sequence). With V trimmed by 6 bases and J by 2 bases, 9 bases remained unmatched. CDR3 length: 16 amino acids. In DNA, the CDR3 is TGTGCCAGCAGTCCTTCTTTAGCGGGGGGGCCCTACGAGCAGTACTTC. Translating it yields CASSPSLAGGPYEQYF.

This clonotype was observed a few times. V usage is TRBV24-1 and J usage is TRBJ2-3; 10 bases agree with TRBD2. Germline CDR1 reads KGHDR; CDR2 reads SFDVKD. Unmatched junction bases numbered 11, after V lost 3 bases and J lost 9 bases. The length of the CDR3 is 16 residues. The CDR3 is CATSDPSGGAQITQYF. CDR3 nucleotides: TGTGCCACCAGTGATCCCAGCGGGGGGGCACAGATAACGCAGTATTTT.

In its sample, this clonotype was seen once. The CDR3 region has the DNA TGTGCCAGCAGTTACGAGGGGGTAGAGTTCAATGAGCAGTTCTTC. As protein: CASSYEGVEFNEQFF. The chain employs TRBV6-2 or TRBV6-3 and TRBJ2-1, with a possible D match to TRBD1 (6 bases). Germline loops: CDR1 MNHEY, CDR2 SVGEGT. The CDR3 loop spans 15 amino acids. V shed 2 bases and J shed 6 bases, with 14 bases lying between them.

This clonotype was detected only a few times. The CDR3 nucleotides read TGCAGTGGAGCGAAAACAGCGGGGGAACCTTCCGAGCAGTACTTC. This gives the protein CSGAKTAGEPSEQYF. The chain uses TRBV20-1 and TRBJ2-7, with 8 bases identical to TRBD2. V was clipped by 7 bases and J by 6 bases; unmatched bases: 17. CDR3 length: 15 residues. Germline CDR1 and CDR2: DFQATT and SNEGSKA (reference sequence).

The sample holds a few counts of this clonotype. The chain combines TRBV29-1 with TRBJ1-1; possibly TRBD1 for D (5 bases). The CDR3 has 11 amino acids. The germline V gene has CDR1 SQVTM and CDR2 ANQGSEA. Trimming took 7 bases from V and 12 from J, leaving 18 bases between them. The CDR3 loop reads CSARGLEATFF. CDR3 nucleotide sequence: TGCAGCGCACGGGGCCTCGAGGCCACTTTCTTT.